The 21 T cell receptor beta chains given below trace back to one sample, sequenced in a study of beta chain features in type 1 diabetes. Expressed TCRB transcripts were sequenced because the entire RNA isolate underwent reverse transcription. Data came from immunoSEQ multiplex PCR; TCRdb stores just in-frame clones and leaves some out. This sample carries 250,000 or so clones, 25% to 35% of them seen once, and the ten largest clones take more than 3%. The sample consisted of central memory CD4+ T cells from blood. These receptors originate from a man in his thirties or forties in good health.

This clone has only a few counts. The rearrangement uses TRBV5-1 and TRBJ2-1; 10 bases are a match to TRBD2. This CDR3 region has 15 residues. The germline V gene has CDR1 SGHRS and CDR2 YFSETQ. V lost 0 bases to trimming and J lost 6 bases; unmatched junction nucleotides: 3. The CDR3 bases are TGCGCCAGCAGCTTGGGACTAGCGGGCCTCAATGAGCAGTTCTTC. Translation gives CASSLGLAGLNEQFF.

This chain joins TRBV14 and TRBJ2-3; D gene unclear. Germline V CDR1 and CDR2: SGHDN, FVKESK. The CDR3 consists of 13 residues. Between the trimmed V and J ends, which lost 4 bases and 6 bases, there was a span of 11 bases. Written as DNA, the CDR3 is TGTGCCAGCAGCCCGACGGGCGAGGATACGCAGTATTTT. Protein product: CASSPTGEDTQYF.

The rearrangement links TRBV4-3 to TRBJ2-3; D ambiguous. CDR3 size: 14 residues. Per the germline V gene, CDR1 is LGHNA and CDR2 is YSLEER. V lost 2 bases and J 2 bases, leaving 8 bases between the germline ends. CDR3 amino acids: CASSQRVDTDTQYF. DNA of the CDR3: TGCGCCAGCAGCCAACGGGTCGACACAGATACGCAGTATTTT.

This clone was seen many times. J is TRBJ2-3 and V is TRBV25-1; D could derive from TRBD1 or TRBD2 (5 bases each). V lost 3 bases and J 3 bases, leaving 10 bases between the germline ends. Germline V CDR1 and CDR2: MGHDK, SYGVNS. The CDR3 totals 14 residues. The CDR3 DNA reads as TGTGCCAGCAGTGAGGGGGTGTCGACAGATACGCAGTATTTT. Amino acid sequence: CASSEGVSTDTQYF. Based on the CDR3 plus reference TRBV25-1 and TRBJ2-3, the full variable domain is EADIYQTPRYLVIGTGKKITLECSQTMGHDKMYWYQQDPGMELHLIHYSYGVNSTEKGDLSSESTVSRIRTEHFPLTLESARPSHTSQYLCASSEGVSTDTQYFGPGTRLTVL.

The rearrangement uses TRBV12-5 and TRBJ2-3; no firm D call. The germline gives CDR1 LGHNT, CDR2 FRNRAP. The CDR3 contains 14 residues. The V end was cut by 7 bases, the J end by 0 bases, with 11 bases between. The CDR3 DNA follows: TGTGCTAGTGCCCCGGAGCGCAGCACAGATACGCAGTATTTT. It is translated as CASAPERSTDTQYF.

This clone has more than one count but fewer than ten. At one end, the junction sequence differs from germline, possibly due to a read error. This chain connects TRBV15 to TRBJ2-2; TRBD2 might be the D (5 bases). Germline-derived CDR1 and CDR2 are LNHNV and YYDKDF (reference sequence). The CDR3 extends over 15 amino acids. The chain's CDR3 is CATSRGTGNPGELFF. CDR3 in DNA: TGTGCCACCAGCAGAGGCACGGGGAACCCCGGGGAGCTGTTTTTT.

This clone has just a few counts. The chain joins TRBV19 to TRBJ2-7, with D possibly matching TRBD2 (5 bases). In germline, CDR1 is LNHDA, CDR2 SQIVND (reference sequence). V gave up 3 bases and J gave up 4 bases, with 13 bases separating them. The CDR3 length is 14 residues. CDR3 in DNA: TGTGCCAGTAGTATCTCGGTCCGGGATTACGAGCAGTACTTC. Residues: CASSISVRDYEQYF.

In its sample, this clone was seen a few times. The chain links TRBV7-8 to TRBJ2-3; D gene uncertain. Germline V gene lookup returns CDR1 SGHVS and CDR2 FQNEAQ. This CDR3 contains 12 residues. V lost 6 bases to trimming and J lost 2 bases, with 6 bases between them. CDR3 region: CASSKHTDTQYF. DNA for the CDR3: TGTGCCAGCAGTAAGCACACAGATACGCAGTATTTT.

The V call is TRBV18, the J call TRBJ1-5, with a tentative D call TRBD1 (6 bases). This CDR3 is 14 amino acids long. Germline V gene lookup returns CDR1 KGHSH and CDR2 LQKENI. With 6 bases removed from V and 6 bases from J, the gap between germline ends came to 15 bases. CDR3 DNA: TGTGCCAGCTCTCTCCAGGGGACGGGTCAGCCCCAGCATTTT. Translated: CASSLQGTGQPQHF.

This clone was found once. This sequence joins TRBV18 and TRBJ2-3; D is perhaps TRBD2 (5 bases). There are 15 residues in the CDR3. V gave up 4 bases and J gave up 2 bases, with 13 bases separating them. In germline, CDR1 is KGHSH, CDR2 LQKENI. The CDR3 sequence is CASSQGRGFTDTQYF. The CDR3 nucleotides read TGTGCCAGCTCACAAGGACGGGGTTTCACAGATACGCAGTATTTT.

The genes are TRBV30 and TRBJ1-4, with TRBD1 matching 7 bases. This CDR3 is built from 14 residues. V trimming: 6 bases; J trimming: 5 bases; junction bases outside the gene matches: 9. Germline values: CDR1 GTSNPN, CDR2 SVGIG (reference sequence). The CDR3 DNA reads TGTGCCTGCTCCAGCCAGGGGGGAAATGAAAAACTGTTTTTT. It codes for CACSSQGGNEKLFF.

The table lists this clone with a few counts. The chain links TRBV7-2 to TRBJ1-5; TRBD1 aligns across 8 bases. J gave up 11 bases and V 1 base, and 1 base lay outside the gene matches. Per the germline V gene, CDR1 is SGHTA and CDR2 is FQGNSA. The CDR3 sequence is 12 residues long. The CDR3 is CASSLEDRAQHF. The CDR3 nucleotides are TGTGCCAGCAGCTTAGAGGACAGGGCCCAGCATTTT. Based on the CDR3 plus reference TRBV7-2 and TRBJ1-5, the full variable domain is GAGVSQSPSNKVTEKGKDVELRCDPISGHTALYWYRQSLGQGLEFLIYFQGNSAPDKSGLPSDRFSAERTGGSVSTLTIQRTQQEDSAVYLCASSLEDRAQHFGDGTRLSIL.

This clone was detected only a few times. The rearrangement links TRBV25-1 to TRBJ1-1; the D is unclear. The V end lost 4 bases, the J end lost 0 bases, and 12 bases lay between the germline ends. The length of the CDR3 is 15 residues. Looked up from germline, CDR1 is MGHDK and CDR2 is SYGVNS. The CDR3 sequence: CASSGSRSMNTEAFF. The CDR3 DNA sequence: TGTGCCAGCAGTGGTTCCAGATCCATGAACACTGAAGCTTTCTTT. The entire variable domain, with the rest obtained from reference TRBV25-1 and TRBJ1-1, is as follows: EADIYQTPRYLVIGTGKKITLECSQTMGHDKMYWYQQDPGMELHLIHYSYGVNSTEKGDLSSESTVSRIRTEHFPLTLESARPSHTSQYLCASSGSRSMNTEAFFGQGTRLTVV.

This chain joins TRBV9 and TRBJ1-6, with a possible D match to TRBD1 (5 bases). V lost 0 bases to trimming and J lost 9 bases, with 10 bases between them. CDR1 is SGDLS, CDR2 YYNGEE, per germline. CDR3 length: 14 amino acids. The CDR3 sequence: CASSVATGGSPLHF. CDR3 DNA sequence: TGTGCCAGCAGCGTAGCAACAGGAGGTTCACCCCTCCACTTT.

The table lists this clone with a few counts. The CDR3 DNA reads as TGTGCCAGCAGCAGCCCCATGAACACTGAAGCTTTCTTT. Translated: CASSSPMNTEAFF. The chain joins TRBV7-2 to TRBJ1-1; D gene unclear. Per germline, CDR1 SGHTA and CDR2 FQGNSA. V lost 5 bases, J lost 0 bases, and 7 bases lay in between. This CDR3 has 13 amino acids.

This clone appeared a few times. J is TRBJ2-7 and V is TRBV21-1; the table's TRBD1 call for D was not verified on the DNA. TRBV21-1 is termed a pseudogene. The CDR3 length is 14 residues. CDR3 loop: CANVTPGPGHEQYF. The CDR3 region has the DNA TGTGCTAACGTAACTCCTGGGCCAGGGCACGAGCAGTACTTC.

This chain uses TRBV18 with TRBJ2-3, with D possibly matching TRBD1 (6 bases). CDR3 length equals 11 residues. Germline V lookup: CDR1 KGHSH, CDR2 LQKENI. The V gene lost 5 bases and the J gene lost 14 bases, with 14 bases spanning the gap. The CDR3 sequence: CASSDQGILYF. As DNA, the CDR3 is TGTGCCAGCTCAGACCAGGGGATTCTGTATTTT.

The chain couples TRBV7-2 to TRBJ2-1, with a weak D call TRBD2 (6 bases). From germline, CDR1 is SGHTA and CDR2 FQGNSA. Trimming took 2 bases from V and 9 from J, leaving 17 bases between them. This CDR3 region has 15 residues. The CDR3, as DNA: TGTGCCAGCAGCTTAATGGCGGGATCCAATGCTGAGCAGTTCTTC. This sequence encodes CASSLMAGSNAEQFF.

This clone was observed once. Written as DNA, the CDR3 is TGTGCCAGCTCCCCCGGGACACACCAAGCTTTCTTT. It encodes CASSPGTHQAFF. The chain links TRBV18 to TRBJ1-1; tentative D call: TRBD1 (6 bases). The V gene's germline CDR1 is KGHSH and CDR2 LQKENI. The CDR3 is 12 residues long. V lost 6 bases and J lost 9, with 14 bases in between. Complete variable domain (other parts from reference TRBV18 and TRBJ1-1): NAGVMQNPRHLVRRRGQEARLRCSPMKGHSHVYWYRQLPEEGLKFMVYLQKENIIDESGMPKERFSAEFPKEGPSILRIQQVVRGDSAAYFCASSPGTHQAFFGQGTRLTVV.

This clone has more than one count but fewer than ten. The V and J genes are TRBV28 and TRBJ2-1; 7 bases match TRBD1. Looked up from germline, CDR1 is MDHEN and CDR2 is SYDVKM. V shed 4 bases, J shed 10 bases, and the junction held 4 bases outside the gene matches. The CDR3 runs to 12 residues. CDR3 DNA sequence: TGTGCCAGCAGTTCTCGACAGGGAGAGCAGTTCTTC. Its translation: CASSSRQGEQFF.

The rearrangement links TRBV4-2 to TRBJ1-2, with D possibly matching TRBD1 (5 bases). Germline assignment: CDR1 LGHNA and CDR2 YNFKEQ. This CDR3 region has 14 residues. The V end lost 0 bases, the J end lost 5 bases, and 10 bases lay between the germline ends. The CDR3 here is CASSQEQEGYGYTF. CDR3 nucleotide sequence: TGTGCCAGCAGCCAAGAACAGGAAGGGTATGGCTACACCTTC.